This T cell receptor beta chain is drawn from a study of T cell responses to AZD1222 COVID-19 vaccine. The study, taken as a whole, reports: The peak T cell response came first, and repertoires were sampled only after it. Regions 160-218 and 743-854 held dominance among vaccine-associated CD4 TCRs, which spanned spike.

Regarding this clone: Antigen specificity is unknown.

Doses given second, at about 4 or about 12 weeks, were pooled. Germline-derived CDR1 and CDR2 are SGHNT and YYREEE (reference sequence). V was shortened by 1 base and J by 8 bases, with 14 bases between the two germline ends. The CDR3 sequence is 14 residues long. Profiled with immunoSEQ multiplex PCR; TCRdb holds only in-frame clones, not every one. The table has 95,000 to 100,000 clones, approximately 87% seen once. V is TRBV5-4 and J is TRBJ2-3, with D possibly called TRBD1 or TRBD2 (6 bases each). This clonotype was obtained from an adult who received the AZD1222 COVID-19 vaccine. Sequenced here: peripheral blood, sampled 28 days after the second AZD1222 dose. Written as DNA, the CDR3 is TGTGCCAGCAGCTTGACGGGGGCCCCCGGTACGCAGTATTTT. Encoded protein: CASSLTGAPGTQYF. Complete variable domain (other parts from reference TRBV5-4 and TRBJ2-3): ETGVTQSPTHLIKTRGQQVTLRCSSQSGHNTVSWYQQALGQGPQFIFQYYREEENGRGNFPPRFSGLQFPNYSSELNVNALELDDSALYLCASSLTGAPGTQYFGPGTRLTVL.